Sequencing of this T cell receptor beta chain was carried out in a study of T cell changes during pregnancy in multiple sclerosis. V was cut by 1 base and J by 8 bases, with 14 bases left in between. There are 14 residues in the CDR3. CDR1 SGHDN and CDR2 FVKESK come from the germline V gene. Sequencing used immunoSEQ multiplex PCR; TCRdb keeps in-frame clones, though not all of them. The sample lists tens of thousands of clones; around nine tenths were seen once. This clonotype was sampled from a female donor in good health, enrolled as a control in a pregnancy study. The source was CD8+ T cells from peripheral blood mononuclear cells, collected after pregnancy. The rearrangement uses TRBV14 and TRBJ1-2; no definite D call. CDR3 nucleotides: TGTGCCAGCAGCCAAGGAGGAGGAGGAGGGGGCTACACCTTC. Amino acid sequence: CASSQGGGGGGYTF.